These 32 T cell receptor beta chains originate from one sample sequenced in a study of blood T cell repertoires in COVID-19. Here immunoSEQ multiplex PCR was the method, and the copy in TCRdb shows in-frame clones only, minus some. This table has 100,000 to 150,000 clones, roughly 84% appearing once. The sequencing input was peripheral blood. The receptor source for this set is a man between 60 and 70 years old with acute or convalescent COVID-19.

The V gene is TRBV3-1 (or the pseudogene TRBV3-2), the J gene TRBJ2-3, with 12 bases aligning to TRBD2. J lost 5 bases, V lost 5 bases, and 2 bases had no gene match. The length of the CDR3 is 14 residues. Germline V gene data show CDR1 as LGHDT and CDR2 as YNNKEL (reference sequence). The CDR3 DNA sequence: TGTGCCAGCAGCGGACTAGCGGGGCTAGATACGCAGTATTTT. Translated, it gives CASSGLAGLDTQYF.

The chain has TRBV15 and TRBJ2-3; 7 nucleotides match TRBD2. Germline V gene sequence: CDR1 LNHNV, CDR2 YYDKDF (reference sequence). CDR3 length equals 15 residues. V lost 3 bases, J lost 3 bases, and 6 bases stayed unmatched. CDR3 sequence (DNA): TGTGCCACCAGCAGGAGCGGCGGGGGTACAGATACGCAGTATTTT. Residues: CATSRSGGGTDTQYF.

This clone was recorded only once. The rearrangement joins TRBV2 to TRBJ2-7; a possible D gene is TRBD2 (5 bases). Germline CDR1 SNHLY, CDR2 FYNNEI. The CDR3 loop spans 11 amino acids. Trimming removed 6 bases from V and 5 bases from J, with 8 bases in between. The CDR3 coding sequence is TGTGCCAGCAGCCCGAGGGACGAGCAGTACTTC. This sequence encodes CASSPRDEQYF.

The J gene is TRBJ2-1, the V gene TRBV27; a possible D gene is TRBD2 (5 bases). Trimming stripped 5 bases from V and 9 bases from J, with 8 bases between. From germline, CDR1 is MNHEY and CDR2 SMNVEV (reference sequence). The CDR3 consists of 11 residues. The CDR3 here is CASSPGGEQFF. In nucleotides, the CDR3 is TGTGCCAGCAGTCCCGGAGGTGAGCAGTTCTTC.

This clone has only a few counts. This rearrangement joins TRBV27 to TRBJ2-4; D might be TRBD1 (6 bases). The V and J ends lost 3 bases and 1 base respectively, with 13 bases between them. The length of the CDR3 is 16 residues. CDR1 is MNHEY, CDR2 SMNVEV, per germline (reference sequence). DNA for the CDR3: TGTGCCAGCAGTTTCATACAGGGCCCGGCCAAAAACATTCAGTACTTC. Amino acids: CASSFIQGPAKNIQYF.

The chain is built from TRBV5-1 and TRBJ2-5; 8 nucleotides match TRBD2. The CDR3 spans 14 residues. CDR1 is SGHRS and CDR2 is YFSETQ in the germline V gene. With 4 bases clipped from V and 5 bases from J, the junction kept 7 bases outside the gene matches. The CDR3 DNA reads TGCGCCAGCAGCACCACTAGCGGTTCCGAGACCCAGTACTTC. Its protein is CASSTTSGSETQYF.

This clone was observed a few times. This chain connects TRBV11-2 to TRBJ2-2; 7 positions match TRBD1. The junction had 5 bases not matched to a gene; V was cut back by 5 bases and J by 5 bases. CDR3 length: 14 residues. In germline, CDR1 is SGHAT, CDR2 FQNNGV. The CDR3 sequence: CASSLGTATGELFF. The CDR3 nucleotides read TGTGCCAGCAGCCTTGGGACAGCGACCGGGGAGCTGTTTTTT.

This chain uses TRBV18 with TRBJ1-3; possibly TRBD1 for D (6 bases). Germline V CDR1 and CDR2: KGHSH, LQKENI. The CDR3 has 16 amino acids. V dropped 3 bases and J dropped 4 bases, with 16 bases sitting between them. The CDR3 here is CASSPSSDSLGNTIYF. The DNA of the CDR3 is TGTGCCAGCTCACCCTCCTCGGACAGTCTAGGAAACACCATATATTTT.

The chain employs TRBV4-2 and TRBJ2-7; 14 bases are shared with TRBD2. This CDR3 is built from 17 residues. Germline assignment: CDR1 LGHNA and CDR2 YNFKEQ. The V segment lost 1 base and the J segment 2 bases; nucleotides outside the gene matches: 4. CDR3 amino acids: CASSQGLAGGHTYEQYF. DNA of the CDR3: TGTGCCAGCAGCCAAGGACTAGCGGGAGGGCATACCTACGAGCAGTACTTC.

The V call is TRBV24-1, the J call TRBJ2-1; possible D gene TRBD2, 7 bases. The ends were cut back, 7 bases at V and 4 bases at J, with 16 bases in the middle. This CDR3 is 15 amino acids long. Germline V CDR1 and CDR2: KGHDR, SFDVKD. CDR3 bases: TGTGCCACCAGCCCCTACGGGGGGACATACAATGAGCAGTTCTTC. This codes for CATSPYGGTYNEQFF.

The chain links TRBV29-1 to TRBJ1-2; D is perhaps TRBD1 (6 bases). The length of the CDR3 is 13 residues. Germline V gene lookup returns CDR1 SQVTM and CDR2 ANQGSEA. Trimming shortened V by 3 bases and J by 4 bases, and 12 bases separated the two germline ends. DNA of the CDR3: TGCAGCGTTGAGAAGGGGGACGGCTATGGCTACACCTTC. This sequence encodes CSVEKGDGYGYTF.

The rearrangement links TRBV30 to TRBJ1-1; 7 bases align to TRBD1. Trimming removed 4 bases from V and 10 bases from J; junction bases left unmatched: 12. CDR3 size: 13 residues. Germline CDR1 GTSNPN, CDR2 SVGIG (reference sequence). DNA of the CDR3: TGTGCCTGGACCAGAGGGACAGCGCTTGCAGCTTTCTTT. Translated: CAWTRGTALAAFF. The full variable domain, its missing parts supplied by reference TRBV30 and TRBJ1-1, is SQTIHQWPATLVQPVGSPLSLECTVEGTSNPNLYWYRQAAGRGLQLLFYSVGIGQISSEVPQNLSASRPQDRQFILSSKKLLLSDSGFYLCAWTRGTALAAFFGQGTRLTVV.

V and J are TRBV24-1 and TRBJ1-5, with 7 bases fitting TRBD1. This CDR3 is 14 amino acids long. Germline CDR1 and CDR2: KGHDR and SFDVKD. Unmatched junction bases numbered 3, after V lost 4 bases and J lost 4 bases. This CDR3 reads CATSDPRGNQPQHF. The CDR3 DNA reads as TGTGCCACCAGTGACCCCAGGGGGAATCAGCCCCAGCATTTT.

V and J are TRBV11-3 and TRBJ2-5; possibly TRBD2 for D (6 bases). This CDR3 spans 14 amino acids. Germline V gives CDR1 SGHNT, CDR2 YENEEA. The V end lost 0 bases, the J end lost 5 bases, and 10 bases lay between the germline ends. The CDR3 DNA sequence: TGTGCCAGCAGCTTAGATCGTGGAGGGGAGACCCAGTACTTC. This translates into CASSLDRGGETQYF.

The chain joins TRBV9 to TRBJ1-1; D possibly corresponds to TRBD1 (6 bases). The CDR3 is 13 residues long. V lost 5 bases and J 2 bases, leaving 10 bases between the germline ends. Germline CDR1 SGDLS, CDR2 YYNGEE. The CDR3 loop reads CASSGQINTEAFF. The CDR3 coding sequence is TGTGCCAGCAGTGGACAGATTAACACTGAAGCTTTCTTT.

J is TRBJ2-7 and V is TRBV5-1, with TRBD1 matching over 7 bases. The CDR3 consists of 14 residues. Per germline, CDR1 SGHRS and CDR2 YFSETQ. J gave up 2 bases and V 4 bases, and 6 bases lay outside the gene matches. The CDR3 region is CASSPQTGPYEQYF. The CDR3 bases are TGCGCCAGCAGCCCGCAGACAGGGCCCTACGAGCAGTACTTC. Full variable domain (missing parts from reference TRBV5-1 and TRBJ2-7): KAGVTQTPRYLIKTRGQQVTLSCSPISGHRSVSWYQQTPGQGLQFLFEYFSETQRNKGNFPGRFSGRQFSNSRSEMNVSTLELGDSALYLCASSPQTGPYEQYFGPGTRLTVT.

The chain uses TRBV9 and TRBJ2-1; tentative D call: TRBD2 (6 bases). This CDR3 contains 17 residues. The V end lost 0 bases, the J end lost 0 bases, and 13 bases lay between the germline ends. Germline CDR1 is SGDLS and CDR2 is YYNGEE. CDR3 bases: TGTGCCAGCAGCGTAGATAATGGGGGAGGCTCCTACAATGAGCAGTTCTTC. It codes for CASSVDNGGGSYNEQFF.

The chain uses TRBV2 and TRBJ2-3; 8 nucleotides agree with TRBD1. Germline V lookup: CDR1 SNHLY, CDR2 FYNNEI. After removal of 6 bases from V and 6 bases from J, the junction contained 5 bases not matched to a gene. There are 13 residues in the CDR3. The CDR3 region is CASSRTGSDTQYF. The CDR3, as DNA: TGTGCCAGCAGCAGGACAGGGTCCGATACGCAGTATTTT.

This clone was counted a single time. The rearrangement joins TRBV5-1 to TRBJ1-1; D is ambiguous. Germline V gene data show CDR1 as SGHRS and CDR2 as YFSETQ. The germline V and J ends were trimmed by 4 bases and 4 bases, with 14 bases remaining between them. The CDR3 loop spans 14 amino acids. The CDR3 DNA follows: TGCGCCAGCAGCCCCGGGTCACTTGGCACTGAAGCTTTCTTT. Residues: CASSPGSLGTEAFF.

The chain combines TRBV5-1 with TRBJ1-3, with TRBD1 matching 9 bases. The CDR3 contains 14 residues. The germline CDR1 and CDR2 sequences are SGHRS and YFSETQ. V trimming: 4 bases; J trimming: 7 bases; junction bases outside the gene matches: 6. The CDR3 reads CASSRTGEGNTIYF. The CDR3 DNA is TGCGCCAGCAGCCGGACAGGGGAAGGGAACACCATATATTTT.

The rearrangement links TRBV6-5 to TRBJ2-1; D possibly corresponds to TRBD2 (5 bases). The CDR3 has 12 residues. V lost 9 bases, J lost 2 bases, and 8 bases lay in between. Looked up from germline, CDR1 is MNHEY and CDR2 is SVGAGI. The CDR3 DNA reads TGTGCCAGTGAGGGAGCCTACAATGAGCAGTTCTTC. Protein sequence: CASEGAYNEQFF.

This chain uses TRBV6-1 with TRBJ2-2, with D hard to call. CDR3 length: 17 amino acids. From germline, CDR1 is MNHNS and CDR2 SASEGT. The ends were cut back, 0 bases at V and 1 base at J, with 12 bases in the middle. CDR3: CASSEALKYGNTGELFF. In nucleotides, the CDR3 is TGTGCCAGCAGTGAAGCGTTAAAGTACGGGAACACCGGGGAGCTGTTTTTT.

The V gene is TRBV18, the J gene TRBJ2-7, with D possibly matching TRBD2 (5 bases). Between the trimmed V and J ends, which lost 2 bases and 2 bases, there was a span of 10 bases. CDR3 length equals 14 residues. Germline V gene lookup returns CDR1 KGHSH and CDR2 LQKENI. CDR3 in DNA: TGTGCCAGCTCACCAATTGCCGGGGCCTACGAGCAGTACTTC. Protein: CASSPIAGAYEQYF.

The chain has TRBV21-1 and TRBJ2-7; the D call in the table, TRBD2, was not verified against the DNA. TRBV21-1 is a pseudogene segment. This CDR3 spans 11 amino acids. CDR3 DNA: TGTGCCAGCAGCAATCGGGGAGGGCAGTACTTC. Its protein is CASSNRGGQYF.

A word on this clone: Other DNA variants within this sample encode the same CDR3. The V call is TRBV3-1 (or the pseudogene TRBV3-2), the J call TRBJ1-5; D not certain. Trimming took off 0 bases at V and 4 bases at J, with 4 bases between the two ends. CDR3 size: 13 residues. The germline V gene encodes CDR1 LGHDT and CDR2 YNNKEL (reference sequence). CDR3 DNA: TGTGCCAGCAGCCAAGATCTAAATCAGCCCCAGCATTTT. Translation: CASSQDLNQPQHF.

V and J are TRBV12-2 and TRBJ1-1; TRBD1, the D gene given by the table, was not confirmed from the DNA. TRBV12-2 is labeled a pseudogene. CDR3 length: 14 amino acids. CDR3 coding DNA: TGTGCAAGTCGCTTAACAGGGCTGAACACTGAAGCTTTCTTT. This gives the protein CASRLTGLNTEAFF.

J is TRBJ2-7 and V is TRBV3-1 (or the pseudogene TRBV3-2); D is undetermined. V gave up 6 bases and J gave up 6 bases, with 12 bases separating them. CDR3 length equals 12 residues. In germline, CDR1 is LGHDT, CDR2 YNNKEL (reference sequence). The CDR3 loop reads CASRNPSSEQYF. The DNA for the CDR3 is TGTGCCAGCAGAAACCCCTCGAGCGAGCAGTACTTC.

The chain has TRBV28 and TRBJ2-7; perhaps TRBD2 as D (6 bases). This CDR3 is 11 amino acids long. V lost 5 bases to trimming and J lost 6 bases, with 8 bases between them. Germline V gene data show CDR1 as MDHEN and CDR2 as SYDVKM. CDR3 residues: CASSAGPEQYF. DNA of the CDR3: TGTGCCAGCAGTGCGGGACCCGAGCAGTACTTC.

The chain is built from TRBV5-1 and TRBJ2-2; 8 nucleotides line up with TRBD1. Trimming took 2 bases from V and 6 from J; bases not matched to a gene: 6. The CDR3 is made up of 15 amino acids. Germline assignment: CDR1 SGHRS and CDR2 YFSETQ. The CDR3, as DNA: TGCGCCAGCAGCTTAAGGCAGGGGGCCCCCGGGGAGCTGTTTTTT. Amino acid sequence: CASSLRQGAPGELFF.

V and J are TRBV28 and TRBJ2-7; weak D call: TRBD2 (5 bases). Germline lookup yields CDR1 MDHEN and CDR2 SYDVKM. CDR3 length: 12 residues. The CDR3 sequence is CATSGLAYEQYF. The CDR3 nucleotides read TGTGCAACCAGCGGCCTAGCCTACGAGCAGTACTTC.

CDR3 DNA: TGTGCCAGCAGCCCACCGCAGGGGGGTAGCTACACCTTC. Its translation: CASSPPQGGSYTF. The rearrangement links TRBV12-3 or TRBV12-4 to TRBJ1-2; 7 bases are a match to TRBD1. J lost 9 bases, V lost 6 bases, and 10 bases had no gene match. The CDR3 totals 13 residues.

The CDR3: CASSAFGTSGSGYEQYF. CDR3 nucleotides: TGTGCCAGCAGCGCCTTCGGGACTAGCGGGAGTGGCTACGAGCAGTACTTC. The chain couples TRBV14 to TRBJ2-7; 14 bases match TRBD2. Per germline, CDR1 SGHDN and CDR2 FVKESK. The V gene end was trimmed by 5 bases and the J gene end by 3 bases; junction bases not matched to a gene: 9. The CDR3 runs to 17 residues.